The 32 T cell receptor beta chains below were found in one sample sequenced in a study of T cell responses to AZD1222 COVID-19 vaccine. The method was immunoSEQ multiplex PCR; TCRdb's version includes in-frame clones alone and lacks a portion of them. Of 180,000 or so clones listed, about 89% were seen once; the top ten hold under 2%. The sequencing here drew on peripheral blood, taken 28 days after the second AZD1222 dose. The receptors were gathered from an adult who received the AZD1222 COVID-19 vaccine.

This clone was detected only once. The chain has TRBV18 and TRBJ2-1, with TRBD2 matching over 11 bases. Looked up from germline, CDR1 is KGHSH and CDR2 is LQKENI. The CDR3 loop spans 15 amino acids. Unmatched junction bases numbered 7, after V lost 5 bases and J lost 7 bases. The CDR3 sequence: CASSSTSGKVNEQFF. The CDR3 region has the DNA TGTGCCAGCTCATCGACTAGCGGGAAGGTAAATGAGCAGTTCTTC.

The CDR3 protein is CASGLETGVPEKLFF. For the CDR3, the DNA is TGTGCTAGTGGTTTGGAAACAGGGGTACCGGAAAAACTGTTTTTT. The chain couples TRBV12-5 to TRBJ1-4, with 7 bases that match TRBD1. V dropped 1 base and J dropped 8; count of bases not matched to a gene: 7. The CDR3 is 15 amino acids. Germline loops: CDR1 LGHNT, CDR2 FRNRAP.

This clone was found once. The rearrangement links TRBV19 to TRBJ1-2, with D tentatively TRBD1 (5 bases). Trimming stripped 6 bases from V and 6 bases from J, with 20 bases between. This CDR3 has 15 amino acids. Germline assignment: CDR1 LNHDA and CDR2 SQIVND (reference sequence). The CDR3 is CASSVNAGHVNGYTF. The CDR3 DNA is TGTGCCAGTAGCGTCAATGCAGGGCATGTCAATGGCTACACCTTC.

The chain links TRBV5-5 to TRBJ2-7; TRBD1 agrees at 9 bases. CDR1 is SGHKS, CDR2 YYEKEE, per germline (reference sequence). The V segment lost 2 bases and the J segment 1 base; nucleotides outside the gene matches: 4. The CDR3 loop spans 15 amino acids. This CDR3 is CASSFGQGQSYEQYF. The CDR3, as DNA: TGTGCCAGCAGCTTCGGACAGGGGCAATCCTACGAGCAGTACTTC.

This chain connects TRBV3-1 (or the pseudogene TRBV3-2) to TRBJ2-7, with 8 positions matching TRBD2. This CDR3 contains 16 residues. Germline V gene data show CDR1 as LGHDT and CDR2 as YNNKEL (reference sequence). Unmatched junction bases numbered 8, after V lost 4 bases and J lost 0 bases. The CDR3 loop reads CASSRPTSESSYEQYF. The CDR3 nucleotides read TGTGCCAGCAGCCGCCCGACTAGCGAGAGCTCCTACGAGCAGTACTTC.

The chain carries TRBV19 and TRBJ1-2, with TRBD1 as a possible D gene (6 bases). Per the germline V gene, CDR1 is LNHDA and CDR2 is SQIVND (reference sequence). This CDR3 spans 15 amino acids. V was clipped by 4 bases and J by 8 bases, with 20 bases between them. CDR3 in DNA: TGTGCCAGTAGTACTCGACTTTCAGGGGCGGTCGGCTACACCTTC. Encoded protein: CASSTRLSGAVGYTF.

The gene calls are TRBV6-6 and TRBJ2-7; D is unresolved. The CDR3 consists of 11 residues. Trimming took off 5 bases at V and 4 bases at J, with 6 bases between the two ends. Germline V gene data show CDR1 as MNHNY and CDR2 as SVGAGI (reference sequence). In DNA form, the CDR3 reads TGTGCCAGCAGTCAGGAGTACGAGCAGTACTTC. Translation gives CASSQEYEQYF.

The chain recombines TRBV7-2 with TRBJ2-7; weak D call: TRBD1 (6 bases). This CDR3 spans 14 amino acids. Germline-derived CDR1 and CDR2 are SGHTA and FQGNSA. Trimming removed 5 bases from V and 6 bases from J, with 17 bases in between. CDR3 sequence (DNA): TGTGCCAGCAGCCCGTGGGGACATTTGACCGAGCAGTACTTC. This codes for CASSPWGHLTEQYF. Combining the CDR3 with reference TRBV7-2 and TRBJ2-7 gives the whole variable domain GAGVSQSPSNKVTEKGKDVELRCDPISGHTALYWYRQSLGQGLEFLIYFQGNSAPDKSGLPSDRFSAERTGGSVSTLTIQRTQQEDSAVYLCASSPWGHLTEQYFGPGTRLTVT.

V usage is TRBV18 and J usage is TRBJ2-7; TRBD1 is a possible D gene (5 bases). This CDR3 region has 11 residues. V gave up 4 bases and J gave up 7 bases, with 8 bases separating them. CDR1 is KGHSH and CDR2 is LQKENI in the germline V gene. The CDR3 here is CASSQQEEQYF. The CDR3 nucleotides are TGTGCCAGCTCACAACAGGAAGAGCAGTACTTC.

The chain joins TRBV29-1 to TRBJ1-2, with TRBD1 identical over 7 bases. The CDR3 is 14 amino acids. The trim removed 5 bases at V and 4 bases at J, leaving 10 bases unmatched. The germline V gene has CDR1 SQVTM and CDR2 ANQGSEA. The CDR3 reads CSVFDRARGYGYTF. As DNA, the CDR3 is TGCAGCGTTTTTGACAGGGCAAGGGGCTATGGCTACACCTTC.

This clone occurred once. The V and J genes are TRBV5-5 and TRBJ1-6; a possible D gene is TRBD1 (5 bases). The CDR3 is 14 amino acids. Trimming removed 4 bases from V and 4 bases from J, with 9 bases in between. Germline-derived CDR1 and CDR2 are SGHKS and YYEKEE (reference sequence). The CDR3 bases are TGTGCCAGCAGCCCGGGGGGTTATAATTCACCCCTCCACTTT. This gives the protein CASSPGGYNSPLHF.

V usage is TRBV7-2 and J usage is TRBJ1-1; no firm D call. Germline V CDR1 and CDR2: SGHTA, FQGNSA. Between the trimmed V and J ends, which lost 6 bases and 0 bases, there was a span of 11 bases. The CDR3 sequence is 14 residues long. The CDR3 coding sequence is TGTGCCAGCAGTCCGGTTAGGGTGAACACTGAAGCTTTCTTT. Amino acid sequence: CASSPVRVNTEAFF.

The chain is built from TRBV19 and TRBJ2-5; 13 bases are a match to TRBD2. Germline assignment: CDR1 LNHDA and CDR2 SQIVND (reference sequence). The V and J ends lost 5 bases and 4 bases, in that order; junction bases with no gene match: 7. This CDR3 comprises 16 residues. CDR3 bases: TGTGCCAGTAGTCAAGGACTAGCGGGAGCTGCAGAGACCCAGTACTTC. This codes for CASSQGLAGAAETQYF.

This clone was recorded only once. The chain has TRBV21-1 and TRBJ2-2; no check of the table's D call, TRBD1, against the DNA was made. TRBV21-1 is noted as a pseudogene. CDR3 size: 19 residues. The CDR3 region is CASSKDMAQGVSNTGELFF. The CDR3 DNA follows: TGTGCCAGCAGCAAAGATATGGCACAGGGGGTTTCAAACACCGGGGAGCTGTTTTTT.

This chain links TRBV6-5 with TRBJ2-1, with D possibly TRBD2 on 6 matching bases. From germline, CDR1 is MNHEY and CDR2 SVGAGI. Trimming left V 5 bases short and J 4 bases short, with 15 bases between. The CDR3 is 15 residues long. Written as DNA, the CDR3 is TGTGCCAGCAGTCCCCCCGGGGGAGGATACAATGAGCAGTTCTTC. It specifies CASSPPGGGYNEQFF.

The CDR3 DNA sequence: TGTGCCAGCAGCTTCGGGGGACTAGCGGGAGGAGGGCAAGAGACCCAGTACTTC. Its protein product is CASSFGGLAGGGQETQYF. The chain carries TRBV7-8 and TRBJ2-5, with TRBD2 identical over 15 bases. There are 18 residues in the CDR3. Germline V CDR1 and CDR2: SGHVS, FQNEAQ. The ends lost 3 bases at V and 2 bases at J; junction bases unmatched: 7.

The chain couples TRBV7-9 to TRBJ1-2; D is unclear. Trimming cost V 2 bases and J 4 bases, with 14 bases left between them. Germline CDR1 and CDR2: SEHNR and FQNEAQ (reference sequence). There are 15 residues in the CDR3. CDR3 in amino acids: CASSLNDRRSYGYTF. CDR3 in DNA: TGTGCCAGCAGCTTAAATGATAGGCGGAGCTATGGCTACACCTTC.

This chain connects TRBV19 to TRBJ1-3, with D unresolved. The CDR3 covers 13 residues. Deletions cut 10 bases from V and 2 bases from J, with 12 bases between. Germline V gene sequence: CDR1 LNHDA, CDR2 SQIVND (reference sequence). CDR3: CAINDPTGNTIYF. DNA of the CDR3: TGTGCCATAAACGACCCGACTGGAAACACCATATATTTT.

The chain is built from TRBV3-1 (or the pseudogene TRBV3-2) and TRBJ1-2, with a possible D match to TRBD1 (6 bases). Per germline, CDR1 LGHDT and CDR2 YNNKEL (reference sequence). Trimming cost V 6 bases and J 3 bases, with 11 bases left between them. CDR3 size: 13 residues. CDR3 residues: CASRRGADYGYTF. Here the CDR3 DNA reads TGTGCCAGCAGACGGGGGGCGGACTATGGCTACACCTTC.

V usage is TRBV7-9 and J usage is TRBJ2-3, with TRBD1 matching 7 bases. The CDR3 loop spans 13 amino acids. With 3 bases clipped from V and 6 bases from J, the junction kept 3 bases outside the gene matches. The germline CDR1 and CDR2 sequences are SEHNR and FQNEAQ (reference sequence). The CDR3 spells CASSLTGTDTQYF. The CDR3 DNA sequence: TGTGCCAGCAGCTTGACAGGGACGGATACGCAGTATTTT.

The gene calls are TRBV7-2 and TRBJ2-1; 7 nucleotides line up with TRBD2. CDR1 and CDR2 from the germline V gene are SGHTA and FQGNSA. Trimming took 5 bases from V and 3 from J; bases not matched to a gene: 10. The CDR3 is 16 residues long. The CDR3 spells CASSTDPGLLYNEQFF. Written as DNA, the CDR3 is TGTGCCAGCAGCACAGACCCGGGACTACTCTACAATGAGCAGTTCTTC.

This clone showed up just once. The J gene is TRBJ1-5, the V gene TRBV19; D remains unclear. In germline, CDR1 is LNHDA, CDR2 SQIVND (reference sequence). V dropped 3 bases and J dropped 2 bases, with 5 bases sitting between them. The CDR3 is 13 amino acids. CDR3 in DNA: TGTGCCAGTAGTATGCGAGGCAATCAGCCCCAGCATTTT. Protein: CASSMRGNQPQHF.

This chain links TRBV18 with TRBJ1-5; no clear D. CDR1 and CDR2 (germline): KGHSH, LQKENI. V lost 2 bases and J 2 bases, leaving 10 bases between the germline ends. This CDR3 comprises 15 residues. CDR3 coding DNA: TGTGCCAGCTCACCAGGTTTTGGAGGCAATCAGCCCCAGCATTTT. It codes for CASSPGFGGNQPQHF.

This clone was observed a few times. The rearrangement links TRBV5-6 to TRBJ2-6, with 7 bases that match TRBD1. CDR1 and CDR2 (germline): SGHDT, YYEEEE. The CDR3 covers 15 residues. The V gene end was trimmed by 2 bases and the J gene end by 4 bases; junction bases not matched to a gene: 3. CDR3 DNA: TGTGCCAGCAGCTTCACAGGGGAAGGGGCCAACGTCCTGACTTTC. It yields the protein CASSFTGEGANVLTF.

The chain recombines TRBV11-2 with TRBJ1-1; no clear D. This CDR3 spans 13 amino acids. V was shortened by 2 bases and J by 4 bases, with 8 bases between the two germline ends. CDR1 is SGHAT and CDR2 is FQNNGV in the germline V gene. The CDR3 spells CASSLRSGTEAFF. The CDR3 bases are TGTGCCAGCAGCTTAAGATCCGGCACTGAAGCTTTCTTT. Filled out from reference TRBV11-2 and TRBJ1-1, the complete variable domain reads EAGVAQSPRYKIIEKRQSVAFWCNPISGHATLYWYQQILGQGPKLLIQFQNNGVVDDSQLPKDRFSAERLKGVDSTLKIQPAKLEDSAVYLCASSLRSGTEAFFGQGTRLTVV.

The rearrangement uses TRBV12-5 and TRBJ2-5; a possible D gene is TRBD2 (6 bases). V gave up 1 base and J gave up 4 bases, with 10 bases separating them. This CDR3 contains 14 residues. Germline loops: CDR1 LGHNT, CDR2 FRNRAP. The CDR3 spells CASGLGSGLETQYF. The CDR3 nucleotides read TGTGCTAGTGGTTTGGGGAGCGGGTTAGAGACCCAGTACTTC. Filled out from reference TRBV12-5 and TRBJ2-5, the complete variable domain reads DARVTQTPRHKVTEMGQEVTMRCQPILGHNTVFWYRQTMMQGLELLAYFRNRAPLDDSGMPKDRFSAEMPDATLATLKIQPSEPRDSAVYFCASGLGSGLETQYFGPGTRLLVL.

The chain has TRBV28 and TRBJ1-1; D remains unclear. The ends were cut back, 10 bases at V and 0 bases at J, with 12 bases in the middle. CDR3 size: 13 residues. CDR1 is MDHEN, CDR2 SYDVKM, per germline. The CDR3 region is CATSREMNTEAFF. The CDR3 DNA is TGTGCCACCTCCCGTGAAATGAACACTGAAGCTTTCTTT.

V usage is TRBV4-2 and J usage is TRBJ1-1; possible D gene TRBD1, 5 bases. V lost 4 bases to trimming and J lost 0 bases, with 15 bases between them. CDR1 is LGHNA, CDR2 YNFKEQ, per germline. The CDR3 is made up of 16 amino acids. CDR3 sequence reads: CASSRQGMDLNTEAFF. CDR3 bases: TGTGCCAGCAGCCGCCAGGGAATGGATCTGAACACTGAAGCTTTCTTT.

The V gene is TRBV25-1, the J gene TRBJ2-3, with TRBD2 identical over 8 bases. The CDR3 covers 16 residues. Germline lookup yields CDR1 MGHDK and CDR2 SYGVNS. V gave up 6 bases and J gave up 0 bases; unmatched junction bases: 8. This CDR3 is CASRPPGGKSTDTQYF. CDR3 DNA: TGTGCCAGCAGACCCCCGGGGGGGAAAAGCACAGATACGCAGTATTTT.

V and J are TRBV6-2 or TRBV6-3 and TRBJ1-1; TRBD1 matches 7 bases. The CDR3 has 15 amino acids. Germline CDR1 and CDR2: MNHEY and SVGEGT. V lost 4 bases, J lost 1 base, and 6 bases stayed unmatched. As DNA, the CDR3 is TGTGCCAGCAGTTTCCCCGGGACAGAGAACACTGAAGCTTTCTTT. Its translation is CASSFPGTENTEAFF.

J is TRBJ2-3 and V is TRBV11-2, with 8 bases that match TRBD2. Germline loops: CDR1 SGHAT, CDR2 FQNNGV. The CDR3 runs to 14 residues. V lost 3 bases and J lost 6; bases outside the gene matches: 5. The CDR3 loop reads CASSFSGIRDTQYF. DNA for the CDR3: TGTGCCAGCAGCTTTAGCGGGATCCGGGATACGCAGTATTTT. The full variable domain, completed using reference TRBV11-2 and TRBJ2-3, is EAGVAQSPRYKIIEKRQSVAFWCNPISGHATLYWYQQILGQGPKLLIQFQNNGVVDDSQLPKDRFSAERLKGVDSTLKIQPAKLEDSAVYLCASSFSGIRDTQYFGPGTRLTVL.

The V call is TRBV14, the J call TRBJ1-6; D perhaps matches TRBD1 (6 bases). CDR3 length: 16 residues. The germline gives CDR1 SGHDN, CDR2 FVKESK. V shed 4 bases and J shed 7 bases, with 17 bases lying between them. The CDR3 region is CASSRQGGGLNSPLHF. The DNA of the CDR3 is TGTGCCAGCAGCCGGCAGGGAGGGGGATTAAATTCACCCCTCCACTTT.